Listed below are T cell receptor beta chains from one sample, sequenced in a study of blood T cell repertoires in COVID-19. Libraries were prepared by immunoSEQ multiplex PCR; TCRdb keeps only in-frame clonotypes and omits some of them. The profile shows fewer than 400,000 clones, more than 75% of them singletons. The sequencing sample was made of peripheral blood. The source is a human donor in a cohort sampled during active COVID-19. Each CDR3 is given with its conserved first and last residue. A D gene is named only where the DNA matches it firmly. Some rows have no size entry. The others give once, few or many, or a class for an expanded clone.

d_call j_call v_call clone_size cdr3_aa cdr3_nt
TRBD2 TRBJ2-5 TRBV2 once CASSEAASGGEAQYF TGTGCCAGCAGTGAAGCGGCTAGCGGGGGGGAGGCCCAGTACTTC
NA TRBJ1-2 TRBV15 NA CATSMGANYGYTF TGTGCCACCAGCATGGGAGCTAACTATGGCTACACCTTC
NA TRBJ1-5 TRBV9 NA CASSVGGGGNQPQHF TGTGCCAGCAGCGTAGGAGGGGGAGGCAATCAGCCCCAGCATTTT
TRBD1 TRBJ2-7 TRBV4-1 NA CASSQEQGAWNEQYF TGCGCCAGCAGCCAAGAACAGGGGGCGTGGAACGAGCAGTACTTC
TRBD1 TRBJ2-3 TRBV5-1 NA CASSLDLVGTGPYTDTQYF TGCGCCAGCAGCTTGGATTTGGTAGGGACAGGACCCTACACAGATACGCAGTATTTT
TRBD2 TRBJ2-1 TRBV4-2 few CASSQVRRGRPVGEQFF TGTGCCAGCAGCCAAGTGCGTCGCGGGAGGCCCGTGGGGGAGCAGTTCTTC
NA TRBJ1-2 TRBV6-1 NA CASSEAPGDWVRGYGYTF TGTGCCAGCAGTGAAGCGCCAGGGGATTGGGTCAGAGGCTATGGCTACACCTTC
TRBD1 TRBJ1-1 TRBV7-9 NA CASSQRQGDTEAFF TGTGCCAGCAGCCAGCGACAGGGTGACACTGAAGCTTTCTTT
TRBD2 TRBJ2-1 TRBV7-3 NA CASSLMGGSSYNEQFF TGTGCCAGCAGCTTAATGGGCGGGAGCTCCTACAATGAGCAGTTCTTC
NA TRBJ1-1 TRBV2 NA CASSEARVTEAFF TGTGCCAGCAGTGAGGCCAGGGTAACTGAAGCTTTCTTT
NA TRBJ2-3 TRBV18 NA CASSPRERVGADTQYF TGTGCCAGCTCACCAAGGGAGAGGGTAGGCGCAGATACGCAGTATTTT
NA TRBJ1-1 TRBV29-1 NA CSVGGRVGTEAFF TGCAGCGTTGGAGGCAGGGTGGGCACTGAAGCTTTCTTT
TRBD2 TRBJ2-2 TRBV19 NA CASSERTSRTGELFF TGTGCCAGTAGCGAGCGGACTAGCCGTACCGGGGAGCTGTTTTTT
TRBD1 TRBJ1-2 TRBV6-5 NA CASSPGGQSGYTF TGTGCCAGCAGCCCAGGGGGCCAATCGGGCTACACCTTC
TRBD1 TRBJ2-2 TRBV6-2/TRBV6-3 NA CASSYRGTGVPGELFF TGTGCCAGCAGTTACCGCGGGACAGGGGTCCCAGGGGAGCTGTTTTTT
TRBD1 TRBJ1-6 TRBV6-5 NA CASSYEGQGDNSPLHF TGTGCCAGCAGTTACGAAGGACAGGGCGATAATTCACCCCTCCACTTT